This T cell receptor beta chain emerged from a study of T-cell reconstitution after alpha-beta-depleted transplantation in children. Overall study results and limits: As was reported, about two months after transplant, alpha-beta T cells came from several hundred expanded graft clones.

This clonotype was picked up many times. Its antigen is not identified. The CDR3 contains 15 residues. V lost 2 bases to trimming and J lost 4 bases, with 14 bases between them. Preparation of the TCRbeta library was carried out with unique molecular identifiers. TCRdb fed the PCR reads into MiXCR, producing one record per CDR3 protein. The data contain a few hundred thousand distinct CDR3 sequences, around two fifths of them singletons. The clonotype originates from a girl aged 2 to 10 with aplastic anemia, due to receive a stem cell transplant. The chain recombines TRBV12-3 or TRBV12-4 with TRBJ1-2; tentative D call: TRBD1 (5 bases). The input for sequencing was PBMCs, taken before TCRalphabeta/CD19-depleted stem cell transplant. The CDR3 DNA sequence: TGTGCCAGCAGTTTATGGGGCAGGAGTTCCTATGGCTACACCTTC. This codes for CASSLWGRSSYGYTF.